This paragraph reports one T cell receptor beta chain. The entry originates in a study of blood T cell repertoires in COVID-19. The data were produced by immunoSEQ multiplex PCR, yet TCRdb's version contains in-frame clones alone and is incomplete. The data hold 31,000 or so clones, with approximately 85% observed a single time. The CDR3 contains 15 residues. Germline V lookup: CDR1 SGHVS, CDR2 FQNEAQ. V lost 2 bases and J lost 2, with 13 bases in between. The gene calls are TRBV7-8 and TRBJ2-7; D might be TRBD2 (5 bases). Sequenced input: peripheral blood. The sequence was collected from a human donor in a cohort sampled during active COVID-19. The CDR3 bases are TGTGCCAGCAGCTTATTGCGGGCCCCTACCTACGAGCAGTACTTC. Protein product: CASSLLRAPTYEQYF.